This TCR beta chain was observed in a study of blood T cell repertoires in COVID-19. Across the study: Italy, Spain and the United States were the sources of the convalescent and acute COVID-19 samples. PBMCs, B-cell-depleted T cells, or T cells provided the cDNA or gDNA that made up the material.

V shed 6 bases and J 10 bases; nucleotides not matched to a gene: 5. The CDR3 covers 11 residues. Germline CDR1 GTSNPN, CDR2 SVGIG (reference sequence). In the authors' workflow: Amplified reference gene primers provided the basis for estimating nucleated cell counts. Only in-frame clones appear in the TCRdb table, and some are missing; sequencing was by immunoSEQ multiplex PCR. V and J calls and clone size are those listed in that table; D and trimming were worked out from the DNA. Among roughly 76,000 clones listed, around 89% were seen once. This chain connects TRBV30 to TRBJ1-2; 10 bases map to TRBD1. This receptor was identified in a woman aged 50 to 65 with acute COVID-19. The sequenced sample was PBMCs or T cells enriched from blood (not recorded which). CDR3 nucleotide sequence: TGTGCCTGTCCGGGACAGGGGTACTACACCTTC. It encodes CACPGQGYYTF.